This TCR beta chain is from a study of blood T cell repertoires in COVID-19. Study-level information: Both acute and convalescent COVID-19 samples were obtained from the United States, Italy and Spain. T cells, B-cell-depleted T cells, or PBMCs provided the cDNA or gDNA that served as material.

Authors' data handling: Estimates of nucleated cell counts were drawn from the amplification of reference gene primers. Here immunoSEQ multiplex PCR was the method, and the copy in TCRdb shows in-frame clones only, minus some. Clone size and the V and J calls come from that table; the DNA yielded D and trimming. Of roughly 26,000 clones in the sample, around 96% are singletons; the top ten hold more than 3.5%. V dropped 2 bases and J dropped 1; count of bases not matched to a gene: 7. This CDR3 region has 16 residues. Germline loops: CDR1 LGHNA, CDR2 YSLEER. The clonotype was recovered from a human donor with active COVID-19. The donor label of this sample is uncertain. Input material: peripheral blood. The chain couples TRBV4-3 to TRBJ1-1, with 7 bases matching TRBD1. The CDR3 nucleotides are TGCGCCAGCAGCCAATCCCCGGGACAGCCGAACACTGAAGCTTTCTTT. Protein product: CASSQSPGQPNTEAFF.